This is a list of T cell receptor beta chains from one sample in a study of blood T cell repertoires in COVID-19. The assay was immunoSEQ multiplex PCR, and TCRdb's table has in-frame clones only and misses some. The sample holds about 210,000 clones, 80% seen once. The sequencing sample was made of PBMCs or T cells enriched from blood (not recorded which). The receptors were sampled from a man aged 25 to 40 with acute COVID-19. Both conserved end residues are part of each CDR3. The D gene is left open where the match is weak. Some rows have no size entry. The others give once, few or many, or a class for an expanded clone.

j_call,clone_size,d_call,v_call,cdr3_nt,cdr3_aa
TRBJ2-1,.,TRBD2,TRBV10-3,TGTGCCATCAGCTTTAGCGGGGGGGCCAATGAGCAGTTCTTC,CAISFSGGANEQFF
TRBJ1-5,.,.,TRBV7-9,TGTGCCAGCAGCCGATCCCAGGGAGGGCAGCCCCAGCATTTT,CASSRSQGGQPQHF
TRBJ1-1,.,.,TRBV10-3,TGTGCCATCAGTGAGCCCGGGGAGGGGATCTTCACTGAAGCTTTCTTT,CAISEPGEGIFTEAFF
TRBJ1-5,.,.,TRBV7-9,TGTGCCAGCAGCTCCGGCCCGGGAGGTGTGCAGCATTTT,CASSSGPGGVQHF
TRBJ1-4,.,TRBD1,TRBV30,TGTGCCTGGAACCACGGGGGACAGGGGGGTGAAAAACTGTTTTTT,CAWNHGGQGGEKLFF
TRBJ2-3,few,TRBD2,TRBV7-9,TGTGCCAGCAGTTGGACTAGCGGGGAGAGCACAGATACGCAGTATTTT,CASSWTSGESTDTQYF
TRBJ1-4,.,TRBD1,TRBV13,TGTGCCAGCAGCCAACGCGGGGACAGGGGAAAACTGTTTTTT,CASSQRGDRGKLFF
TRBJ1-2,once,TRBD1,TRBV6-5,TGTGCCAGCAGCACCGGACAGGGGGCCTATGGCTACACCTTC,CASSTGQGAYGYTF
TRBJ1-1,.,.,TRBV27,TGTGCCAGCAGTTTATCTTCCGGGAACACTGAAGCTTTCTTT,CASSLSSGNTEAFF
TRBJ1-2,few,TRBD1,TRBV19,TGTGCCAGTAGTATAGGGGGACAGGGGCGATTCTATGGCTACACCTTC,CASSIGGQGRFYGYTF
TRBJ2-7,.,TRBD1,TRBV11-3,TGTGCCAGCAGCTTAGGGGGGACAGGGAACCACGAGCAGTACTTC,CASSLGGTGNHEQYF
TRBJ2-5,few,TRBD2,TRBV4-2,TGTGCCAGCAGCCAAGATCCCGGACTAGCGGGGGGGCCAGGAGAGACCCAGTACTTC,CASSQDPGLAGGPGETQYF
TRBJ1-2,few,TRBD1,TRBV6-5,TGTGCCAGCAGTTACCCCCTCGGACAGGGCTATGGCTACACCTTC,CASSYPLGQGYGYTF
TRBJ1-2,.,TRBD1,TRBV9,TGTGCCAGCAGCGGGGGGGACAGGGACTACTATGGCTACACCTTC,CASSGGDRDYYGYTF
TRBJ1-2,.,.,TRBV6-5,TGTGCCAGCAATTCCCTCGGGTCCAACTATGGCTACACCTTC,CASNSLGSNYGYTF
TRBJ2-2,.,TRBD1,TRBV5-6,TGTGCCAGCAGCACTCGACAGGGGAAGAACACCGGGGAGCTGTTTTTT,CASSTRQGKNTGELFF
TRBJ2-5,.,TRBD2,TRBV30,TGTGCCTGGAGTGTAGCGGGGGCCCCCGGGGAGACCCAGTACTTC,CAWSVAGAPGETQYF
TRBJ1-6,.,.,TRBV9,TGTGCCAGCAGCGTAACGGAAGCGAATTCACCCCTCCACTTT,CASSVTEANSPLHF
TRBJ1-5,.,.,TRBV27,TGTGCCAGCAGTTTAAGATGGGGGGGATCCTTCGATTATAGCAATCAGCCCCAGCATTTT,CASSLRWGGSFDYSNQPQHF
TRBJ1-1,.,.,TRBV4-1,TGCGCCAGCAGCCAAGTGTTAGGGGGAAGAGCTTTCTTT,CASSQVLGGRAFF
TRBJ2-2,.,TRBD2,TRBV4-2,TGTGCCAGCAGCCCCCTGGCCGAAGCGGGGCTGGCCGGGGAGCTGTTTTTT,CASSPLAEAGLAGELFF
TRBJ1-1,few,TRBD1,TRBV19,TGTGCCAGTACCCAAGGGGGCGTACGCGTGAACACTGAAGCTTTCTTT,CASTQGGVRVNTEAFF
TRBJ1-2,.,TRBD1,TRBV18,TGTGCCAGCTCACCTACAGGGGAAGGATATGGCTACACCTTC,CASSPTGEGYGYTF
TRBJ1-2,.,.,TRBV30,TGTGCCTGGAGTACAGGGCTACTAGGAGGCTACACCTTC,CAWSTGLLGGYTF
TRBJ2-3,.,TRBD1,TRBV14,TGTGCCAGCAGCCTACGGACAGGGGGCGCGGGGGCAGATACGCAGTATTTT,CASSLRTGGAGADTQYF
TRBJ2-3,.,.,TRBV9,TGTGCCAGCAGCGAACTATCCAGCACAGATACGCAGTATTTT,CASSELSSTDTQYF
TRBJ2-3,.,.,TRBV9,TGTGCCAGCAGCCTCTACGCGGACAACCTCTGGGATACGCAGTATTTT,CASSLYADNLWDTQYF
TRBJ2-1,.,.,TRBV19,TGTGCCAGTAGTATTGTTATCGGGGATGAGCAGTTCTTC,CASSIVIGDEQFF
TRBJ2-4,.,.,TRBV5-1,TGCGCCAGCAGCTTGGGGGCAGGGTATGACATTCAGTACTTC,CASSLGAGYDIQYF
TRBJ2-7,.,.,TRBV2,TGTGCCAGCAGTCGGGACGGGAGCTCCTACGAGCAGTACTTC,CASSRDGSSYEQYF
TRBJ1-2,.,.,TRBV5-6,TGTGCCAGCAGCCCATACGGGGGGGGAGACTATGGCTACACCTTC,CASSPYGGGDYGYTF
TRBJ2-1,.,.,TRBV21-1,TGTGCCAGCAGCCCCCCTAACAGGGGGCTGTTCGGGCAGTTCTTC,CASSPPNRGLFGQFF
TRBJ1-4,.,TRBD1,TRBV27,TGTGCCAGCAGTGGATACCGGACAGGGGGTGAAAAACTGTTTTTT,CASSGYRTGGEKLFF
TRBJ2-5,.,.,TRBV15,TGTGCCACCAGAATCCTAGGTGAAGAGACCCAGTACTTC,CATRILGEETQYF
TRBJ1-6,.,.,TRBV2,TGTGCCAGCAGTGAAGTCGGTCCGAATTCACCCCTCCACTTT,CASSEVGPNSPLHF
TRBJ1-3,once,.,TRBV28,TGTGCCAGCAGCATTACGGGGAACTCTGGAAACACCATATATTTT,CASSITGNSGNTIYF
TRBJ1-2,.,.,TRBV19,TGTGCCAGTAGTATCGGGGGTGCCGACTATGGCTACACCTTC,CASSIGGADYGYTF
TRBJ1-2,few,.,TRBV4-1,TGCGCCAGCAGCCAAGATAGGTCAGGGAACTATGGCTACACCTTC,CASSQDRSGNYGYTF
TRBJ1-2,.,TRBD1,TRBV5-4,TGTGCCAGCAGCAACAGGGGGCAAGATTATGGCTACACCTTC,CASSNRGQDYGYTF
TRBJ2-1,few,TRBD2,TRBV5-1,TGCGCCAGCAGCCCCGGGACTAGCGGGGGGTTCTACAATGAGCAGTTCTTC,CASSPGTSGGFYNEQFF
TRBJ1-2,.,.,TRBV19,TGTGCCAGTAGTATAGGCCTACCAAGCAACTATGGCTACACCTTC,CASSIGLPSNYGYTF
TRBJ2-3,.,TRBD2,TRBV30,TGTGCCTGGAGCATTAGCGGGGGGGCTGGAGATACGCAGTATTTT,CAWSISGGAGDTQYF